Listed here are 5 T cell receptor beta chains from one sample, sequenced in a study of CD8 T cells in ankylosing spondylitis. TCRdb re-called the 5' RACE reads through MiXCR, storing one row per CDR3 protein. Among a few hundred thousand distinct CDR3 sequences listed, around a tenth were seen once. The specimen sequenced was blood, either unsorted or a sorted T cell fraction (not recorded which). The receptors stem from a female donor with ankylosing spondylitis or in good health (not recorded which).

This clonotype was counted a few times. The V gene is TRBV5-1, the J gene TRBJ2-7; D is possibly TRBD1 or TRBD2 (5 bases each). Per the germline V gene, CDR1 is SGHRS and CDR2 is YFSETQ. The ends were cut back, 4 bases at V and 5 bases at J, with 13 bases in the middle. This CDR3 has 13 residues. The CDR3 protein is CASSREGADEQYF. The CDR3 bases are TGCGCCAGCAGCCGGGAAGGGGCCGACGAGCAGTACTTC.

This clonotype was detected many times. This chain uses TRBV9 with TRBJ2-7; possibly TRBD1 for D (6 bases). The germline V gene encodes CDR1 SGDLS and CDR2 YYNGEE. V lost 0 bases and J 3 bases, leaving 13 bases between the germline ends. The CDR3 consists of 15 residues. Here the CDR3 reads CASSVEGHNSYEQYF. CDR3 sequence (DNA): TGTGCCAGCAGCGTAGAGGGACACAATAGCTACGAGCAGTACTTC.

This clonotype was seen at least ten times. The chain recombines TRBV24-1 with TRBJ2-7; 10 bases are a match to TRBD1. The CDR3 runs to 15 residues. Germline CDR1 is KGHDR and CDR2 is SFDVKD. The trim removed 4 bases at V and 3 bases at J, leaving 5 bases unmatched. Written as DNA, the CDR3 is TGTGCCACCAGTGACCCCGGGACAGGGGTCTACGAGCAGTACTTC. This translates into CATSDPGTGVYEQYF.

There are many counts of this clonotype. This chain links TRBV12-3 or TRBV12-4 with TRBJ2-5; D unclear. Trimming pared 3 bases from V and 3 bases from J, leaving 8 bases between. The length of the CDR3 is 13 residues. The DNA of the CDR3 is TGTGCCAGCAGTTTTATAAATAAAGAGACCCAGTACTTC. It codes for CASSFINKETQYF.

This clonotype was counted a few times. The rearrangement links TRBV27 to TRBJ2-2; 9 bases align to TRBD1. The V gene end was trimmed by 6 bases and the J gene end by 6 bases; junction bases not matched to a gene: 5. The CDR3 consists of 14 residues. Looked up from germline, CDR1 is MNHEY and CDR2 is SMNVEV (reference sequence). CDR3 DNA sequence: TGTGCCAGCAGCTGGTGGACAGGGGCCGGGGAGCTGTTTTTT. This gives the protein CASSWWTGAGELFF.